This T cell receptor beta chain comes out of a study of human T cells and chemical hapten exposure. At the level of the study: A 2 cm by 2 cm inner upper arm patch received 2% DPC for sensitization.

V was clipped by 4 bases and J by 1 base, with 13 bases between them. This CDR3 spans 14 amino acids. Germline V lookup: CDR1 DFQATT, CDR2 SNEGSKA (reference sequence). Time point in this sample: patch test 3, about 24 weeks after DPC sensitization. Noted treatment: therapeutic diphenylcyclopropenone sensitization with weekly scalp DPC. Via MiXCR, TCRdb re-called the RACE reads, giving one row per CDR3 protein. The sample has about 190,000 distinct CDR3 sequences; under 25% are singletons. This clonotype was sampled from a woman aged 40-49 years with alopecia areata. Some clones in this sample may be carry-over from other donors' samples. The chain links TRBV20-1 to TRBJ1-1, with D possibly being TRBD1 (6 bases). Sequences were derived from whole blood, sampled in connection with sensitization to the hapten diphenylcyclopropenone (DPC). Written as DNA, the CDR3 is TGCAGTGCTAACCACCCACAGGGGAACACTGAAGCTTTCTTT. Its translation is CSANHPQGNTEAFF.